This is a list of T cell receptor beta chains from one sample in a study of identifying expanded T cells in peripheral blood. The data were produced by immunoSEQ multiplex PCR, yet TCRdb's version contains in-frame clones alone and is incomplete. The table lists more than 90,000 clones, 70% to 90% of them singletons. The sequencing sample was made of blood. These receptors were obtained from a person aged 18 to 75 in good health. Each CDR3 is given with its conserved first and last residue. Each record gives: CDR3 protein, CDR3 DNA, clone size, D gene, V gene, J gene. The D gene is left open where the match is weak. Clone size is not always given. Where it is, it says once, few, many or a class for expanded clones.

CDR3 protein: CASSQDGQGGSYNSPLHF
CDR3 DNA: TGTGCCAGCAGCCAAGACGGCCAGGGGGGGTCCTATAATTCACCCCTCCACTTT
clone size: NA
D gene: TRBD1
V gene: TRBV4-2
J gene: TRBJ1-6

CDR3 protein: CASSPPTDPLEKLFF
CDR3 DNA: TGTGCCAGCAGTCCCCCGACAGACCCGTTAGAAAAACTGTTTTTT
clone size: NA
D gene: NA
V gene: TRBV6-1
J gene: TRBJ1-4

CDR3 protein: CASSRGAGELFF
CDR3 DNA: TGTGCCAGCAGCCGGGGGGCCGGGGAGCTGTTTTTT
clone size: NA
D gene: TRBD2
V gene: TRBV9
J gene: TRBJ2-2

CDR3 protein: CANSNIQGSGANVLTF
CDR3 DNA: TGTGCCAACTCCAACATACAGGGCTCTGGGGCCAACGTCCTGACTTTC
clone size: NA
D gene: NA
V gene: TRBV10-3
J gene: TRBJ2-6

CDR3 protein: CASSQDQDYYNSPLHF
CDR3 DNA: TGCGCCAGCAGCCAAGATCAGGACTACTATAATTCACCCCTCCACTTT
clone size: few
D gene: NA
V gene: TRBV4-1
J gene: TRBJ1-6

CDR3 protein: CTSSQHTNLAKNIQYF
CDR3 DNA: TGCACCAGCAGCCAACACACGAATCTAGCCAAAAACATTCAGTACTTC
clone size: NA
D gene: NA
V gene: TRBV1
J gene: TRBJ2-4

CDR3 protein: CASSLGQAGTQYF
CDR3 DNA: TGTGCCAGCAGCTTAGGACAGGCGGGGACCCAGTACTTC
clone size: NA
D gene: NA
V gene: TRBV7-9
J gene: TRBJ2-5

CDR3 protein: CASSPRQGGQPQHF
CDR3 DNA: TGTGCCAGCAGCCCCAGACAGGGGGGGCAGCCCCAGCATTTT
clone size: NA
D gene: TRBD1
V gene: TRBV6-1
J gene: TRBJ1-5

CDR3 protein: CASSWSSGGGGFDEQFF
CDR3 DNA: TGTGCCAGCAGCTGGTCGAGTGGAGGAGGGGGGTTCGATGAGCAGTTCTTC
clone size: NA
D gene: NA
V gene: TRBV5-4
J gene: TRBJ2-1

CDR3 protein: CASSIYPPDFNSPLHF
CDR3 DNA: TGTGCCAGTAGTATATATCCACCGGACTTTAATTCACCCCTCCACTTT
clone size: NA
D gene: NA
V gene: TRBV19
J gene: TRBJ1-6

CDR3 protein: CSVERRGNTEAFF
CDR3 DNA: TGCAGCGTTGAGAGGCGGGGGAACACTGAAGCTTTCTTT
clone size: once
D gene: NA
V gene: TRBV29-1
J gene: TRBJ1-1

CDR3 protein: CSDRRTGQGMNTEAFF
CDR3 DNA: TGCAGCGACCGTAGAACAGGGCAGGGCATGAACACTGAAGCTTTCTTT
clone size: NA
D gene: NA
V gene: TRBV29-1
J gene: TRBJ1-1

CDR3 protein: CASRQPSTDTQYF
CDR3 DNA: TGTGCCAGCAGACAGCCTAGCACAGATACGCAGTATTTT
clone size: NA
D gene: NA
V gene: TRBV7-9
J gene: TRBJ2-3

CDR3 protein: CASSQAYGSGNTIYF
CDR3 DNA: TGTGCCAGCAGCCAAGCTTACGGCTCTGGAAACACCATATATTTT
clone size: NA
D gene: NA
V gene: TRBV7-9
J gene: TRBJ1-3

CDR3 protein: CASSRRRTSGGGELFF
CDR3 DNA: TGTGCCAGCAGCCGACGACGGACTAGCGGGGGCGGGGAGCTGTTTTTT
clone size: NA
D gene: TRBD2
V gene: TRBV7-9
J gene: TRBJ2-2

CDR3 protein: CASSPLSSEEQYF
CDR3 DNA: TGTGCCAGCAGCCCACTTTCATCTGAGGAGCAGTACTTC
clone size: once
D gene: NA
V gene: TRBV7-2
J gene: TRBJ2-7

CDR3 protein: CASSFGTSDLETQYF
CDR3 DNA: TGTGCCAGCAGCTTCGGGACCTCTGATTTGGAGACCCAGTACTTC
clone size: NA
D gene: NA
V gene: TRBV11-3
J gene: TRBJ2-5

CDR3 protein: CASSLVGTSGGYWTQYF
CDR3 DNA: TGTGCCAGCAGCTTAGTTGGGACTAGCGGGGGGTATTGGACCCAGTACTTC
clone size: NA
D gene: TRBD2
V gene: TRBV7-2
J gene: TRBJ2-5

CDR3 protein: CASSPQQGYLNEQFF
CDR3 DNA: TGTGCCAGCAGTCCACAACAGGGGTACCTCAATGAGCAGTTCTTC
clone size: once
D gene: TRBD1
V gene: TRBV2
J gene: TRBJ2-1

CDR3 protein: CASSQVSIYGYTF
CDR3 DNA: TGTGCCAGCAGCCAAGTTAGTATTTATGGCTACACCTTC
clone size: few
D gene: NA
V gene: TRBV14
J gene: TRBJ1-2

CDR3 protein: CASSLGGHPETQYF
CDR3 DNA: TGCGCCAGCAGCTTGGGGGGGCATCCGGAGACCCAGTACTTC
clone size: NA
D gene: NA
V gene: TRBV5-1
J gene: TRBJ2-5

CDR3 protein: CASSFGAYGRF
CDR3 DNA: TGTGCCAGCAGTTTTGGGGCTTACGGGCGCTTC
clone size: NA
D gene: NA
V gene: TRBV6-1
J gene: TRBJ1-2

CDR3 protein: CASKGSDTQYF
CDR3 DNA: TGTGCCAGCAAGGGGTCCGATACGCAGTATTTT
clone size: NA
D gene: NA
V gene: TRBV7-2
J gene: TRBJ2-3

CDR3 protein: CASSSDSANQPQHF
CDR3 DNA: TGTGCCAGCAGCTCGGACAGCGCCAATCAGCCCCAGCATTTT
clone size: NA
D gene: NA
V gene: TRBV5-5
J gene: TRBJ1-5

CDR3 protein: CASSRNIGQPQHF
CDR3 DNA: TGTGCCAGCAGTAGGAATATTGGGCAGCCCCAGCATTTT
clone size: NA
D gene: NA
V gene: TRBV2
J gene: TRBJ1-5

CDR3 protein: CASSSSGGYTQYF
CDR3 DNA: TGTGCCAGCAGCTCTAGCGGGGGATATACGCAGTATTTT
clone size: NA
D gene: TRBD2
V gene: TRBV7-9
J gene: TRBJ2-3

CDR3 protein: CASSPGYFLGETQYF
CDR3 DNA: TGTGCCAGCAGCCCAGGGTATTTCCTGGGAGAGACCCAGTACTTC
clone size: few
D gene: NA
V gene: TRBV14
J gene: TRBJ2-5

CDR3 protein: CASSYSGAAGGYGYTF
CDR3 DNA: TGTGCCAGCAGTTACTCGGGAGCGGCAGGGGGGTATGGCTACACCTTC
clone size: once
D gene: TRBD1
V gene: TRBV6-5
J gene: TRBJ1-2

CDR3 protein: CASSRRDRGGVEKLFF
CDR3 DNA: TGCGCCAGCAGCCGGAGGGACAGGGGGGGAGTGGAAAAACTGTTTTTT
clone size: NA
D gene: TRBD1
V gene: TRBV4-3
J gene: TRBJ1-4

CDR3 protein: CASSLVNQETQYF
CDR3 DNA: TGTGCCAGCAGCTTAGTAAACCAAGAGACCCAGTACTTC
clone size: NA
D gene: NA
V gene: TRBV7-2
J gene: TRBJ2-5

CDR3 protein: CASRTVNTEAFF
CDR3 DNA: TGTGCCAGCAGGACAGTGAACACTGAAGCTTTCTTT
clone size: NA
D gene: NA
V gene: TRBV6-1
J gene: TRBJ1-1

CDR3 protein: CASSRLGAYNSPLHF
CDR3 DNA: TGTGCCAGCAGTCGACTCGGTGCCTATAATTCACCCCTCCACTTT
clone size: NA
D gene: NA
V gene: TRBV28
J gene: TRBJ1-6

CDR3 protein: CASSHRGFGTGANVLTF
CDR3 DNA: TGCGCCAGCAGCCACCGGGGGTTTGGAACTGGGGCCAACGTCCTGACTTTC
clone size: once
D gene: NA
V gene: TRBV4-1
J gene: TRBJ2-6

CDR3 protein: CASRPGPGGRGYTF
CDR3 DNA: TGTGCCAGCAGACCAGGACCAGGGGGCCGCGGCTACACCTTC
clone size: NA
D gene: TRBD1
V gene: TRBV6-5
J gene: TRBJ1-2

CDR3 protein: CASSPEGGGEKLFF
CDR3 DNA: TGTGCCAGCAGTCCGGAAGGCGGAGGTGAAAAACTGTTTTTT
clone size: NA
D gene: NA
V gene: TRBV6-5
J gene: TRBJ1-4

CDR3 protein: CASSDWAGEGVAFF
CDR3 DNA: TGCGCCAGCAGTGACTGGGCAGGGGAAGGTGTAGCTTTCTTT
clone size: NA
D gene: NA
V gene: TRBV10-2
J gene: TRBJ1-1

CDR3 protein: CASSTDRVYGYTF
CDR3 DNA: TGTGCCAGCTCGACGGACAGGGTCTATGGCTACACCTTC
clone size: NA
D gene: TRBD1
V gene: TRBV18
J gene: TRBJ1-2

CDR3 protein: CASRLGAGGSYEQYF
CDR3 DNA: TGTGCCAGCAGGTTGGGGGCGGGGGGTTCCTACGAGCAGTACTTC
clone size: once
D gene: TRBD2
V gene: TRBV27
J gene: TRBJ2-7

CDR3 protein: CASSHRTVLPDTQYF
CDR3 DNA: TGTGCCAGCAGCCACCGGACCGTCCTACCAGATACGCAGTATTTT
clone size: NA
D gene: NA
V gene: TRBV4-2
J gene: TRBJ2-3

CDR3 protein: CASSPFSDNTEAFF
CDR3 DNA: TGTGCCAGCTCACCATTTTCAGATAACACTGAAGCTTTCTTT
clone size: NA
D gene: NA
V gene: TRBV18
J gene: TRBJ1-1

CDR3 protein: CASSLSGADYNSPLHF
CDR3 DNA: TGTGCCAGCAGCTTATCGGGGGCGGATTATAATTCACCCCTCCACTTT
clone size: NA
D gene: NA
V gene: TRBV7-9
J gene: TRBJ1-6

CDR3 protein: CSGGGGQETQYF
CDR3 DNA: TGCAGCGGAGGAGGGGGCCAAGAGACCCAGTACTTC
clone size: NA
D gene: NA
V gene: TRBV29-1
J gene: TRBJ2-5

CDR3 protein: CASMNVGSQGGYTF
CDR3 DNA: TGCGCCAGCATGAACGTGGGGTCCCAGGGGGGCTACACCTTC
clone size: NA
D gene: NA
V gene: TRBV5-1
J gene: TRBJ1-2

CDR3 protein: CASLQGLFNYGYTF
CDR3 DNA: TGTGCCAGCTTACAGGGTCTTTTTAACTATGGCTACACCTTC
clone size: NA
D gene: NA
V gene: TRBV2
J gene: TRBJ1-2

CDR3 protein: CASSEVQGNEQFF
CDR3 DNA: TGTGCCAGCAGTGAAGTTCAGGGGAATGAGCAGTTCTTC
clone size: once
D gene: NA
V gene: TRBV6-1
J gene: TRBJ2-1

CDR3 protein: CASSYGDNEQFF
CDR3 DNA: TGCGCCAGCAGTTACGGGGATAATGAGCAGTTCTTC
clone size: NA
D gene: NA
V gene: TRBV5-1
J gene: TRBJ2-1

CDR3 protein: CASSATPWGQGYWEQFF
CDR3 DNA: TGTGCCAGCAGTGCCACCCCCTGGGGACAGGGGTACTGGGAGCAGTTCTTC
clone size: NA
D gene: TRBD1
V gene: TRBV27
J gene: TRBJ2-1

CDR3 protein: CASGAERGYTF
CDR3 DNA: TGTGCCTCTGGGGCAGAAAGGGGGTACACCTTC
clone size: NA
D gene: NA
V gene: TRBV6-5
J gene: TRBJ1-2

CDR3 protein: CASSPPDRFSYEQYF
CDR3 DNA: TGTGCCAGCTCACCACCGGACAGGTTCTCCTACGAGCAGTACTTC
clone size: NA
D gene: TRBD1
V gene: TRBV18
J gene: TRBJ2-7

CDR3 protein: CASSQFTGDIQYF
CDR3 DNA: TGCGCCAGCAGCCAGTTTACAGGGGACATTCAGTACTTC
clone size: NA
D gene: TRBD1
V gene: TRBV4-3
J gene: TRBJ2-4

CDR3 protein: CASSPRAGGRQETQYF
CDR3 DNA: TGCGCCAGCAGCCCCCGGGCCGGTGGCAGACAAGAGACCCAGTACTTC
clone size: NA
D gene: NA
V gene: TRBV4-3
J gene: TRBJ2-5

CDR3 protein: CSVKKGDPQETQYF
CDR3 DNA: TGCAGCGTCAAAAAGGGGGACCCCCAAGAGACCCAGTACTTC
clone size: NA
D gene: NA
V gene: TRBV29-1
J gene: TRBJ2-5

CDR3 protein: CASSQGGYYGYTF
CDR3 DNA: TGCGCCAGCAGCCAAGGAGGATACTATGGCTACACCTTC
clone size: NA
D gene: NA
V gene: TRBV4-3
J gene: TRBJ1-2

CDR3 protein: CASSHRVGETQYF
CDR3 DNA: TGCGCCAGCAGCCACAGAGTTGGAGAGACCCAGTACTTC
clone size: NA
D gene: NA
V gene: TRBV4-3
J gene: TRBJ2-5

CDR3 protein: CASSTGGYNSPLHF
CDR3 DNA: TGTGCCAGCAGCACAGGTGGTTATAATTCACCCCTCCACTTT
clone size: once
D gene: NA
V gene: TRBV6-1
J gene: TRBJ1-6

CDR3 protein: CASSLSVFGQGFSYEQYF
CDR3 DNA: TGTGCCAGCAGTTTATCAGTATTCGGGCAGGGCTTCTCCTACGAGCAGTACTTC
clone size: NA
D gene: NA
V gene: TRBV27
J gene: TRBJ2-7

CDR3 protein: CASSQGMMGTGELFF
CDR3 DNA: TGTGCCAGCAGCCAGGGGATGATGGGCACCGGGGAGCTGTTTTTT
clone size: NA
D gene: NA
V gene: TRBV4-2
J gene: TRBJ2-2

CDR3 protein: CASSPQTGEVTGELFF
CDR3 DNA: TGTGCCAGCAGTCCCCAGACAGGGGAGGTAACCGGGGAGCTGTTTTTT
clone size: NA
D gene: TRBD1
V gene: TRBV28
J gene: TRBJ2-2